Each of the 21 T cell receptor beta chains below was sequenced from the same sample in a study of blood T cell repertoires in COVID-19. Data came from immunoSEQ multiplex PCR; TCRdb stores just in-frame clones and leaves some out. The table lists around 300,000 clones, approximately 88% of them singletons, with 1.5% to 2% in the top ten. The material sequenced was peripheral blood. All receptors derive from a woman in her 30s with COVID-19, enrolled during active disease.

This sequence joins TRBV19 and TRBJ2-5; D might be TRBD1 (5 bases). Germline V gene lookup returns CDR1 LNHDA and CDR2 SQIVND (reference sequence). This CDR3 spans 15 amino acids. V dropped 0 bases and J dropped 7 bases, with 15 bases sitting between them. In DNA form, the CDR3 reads TGTGCCAGTAGTATAGATCATGGGGCAGGGATGACCCAGTACTTC. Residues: CASSIDHGAGMTQYF.

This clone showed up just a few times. The chain's CDR3 is CASSPTSGGYEQYF. Here the CDR3 DNA reads TGTGCCAGCAGCCCAACTAGCGGGGGCTACGAGCAGTACTTC. This chain links TRBV7-9 with TRBJ2-7, with TRBD2 identical over 11 bases. Germline-derived CDR1 and CDR2 are SEHNR and FQNEAQ (reference sequence). The CDR3 sequence is 14 residues long. V was clipped by 5 bases and J by 3 bases; unmatched bases: 3.

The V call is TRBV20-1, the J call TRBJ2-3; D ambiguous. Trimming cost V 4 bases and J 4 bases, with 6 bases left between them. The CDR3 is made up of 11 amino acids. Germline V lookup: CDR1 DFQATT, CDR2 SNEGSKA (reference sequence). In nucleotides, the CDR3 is TGCAGTGCTATTGCGGCAGATACGCAGTATTTT. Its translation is CSAIAADTQYF.

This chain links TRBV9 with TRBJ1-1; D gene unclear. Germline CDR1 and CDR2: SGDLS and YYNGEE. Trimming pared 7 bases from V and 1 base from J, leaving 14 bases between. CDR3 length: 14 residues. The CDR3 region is CASSGRGRNTEAFF. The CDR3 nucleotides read TGTGCCAGCTCTGGTCGGGGAAGGAACACTGAAGCTTTCTTT.

This chain's CDR3 is CASSAGTDYNSPLHF. DNA for the CDR3: TGTGCCAGCAGTGCCGGGACAGACTATAATTCACCCCTCCACTTT. J is TRBJ1-6 and V is TRBV6-4; 7 bases match TRBD1. The CDR3 loop spans 15 amino acids. Per germline, CDR1 MRHNA and CDR2 SNTAGT. J was trimmed by 3 bases and V by 4 bases; bases with no gene match: 3.

The chain's CDR3 is CASSQGLPRTIPQETQYF. The CDR3, as DNA: TGCGCCAGCAGCCAAGGCCTCCCCCGGACAATCCCTCAAGAGACCCAGTACTTC. The genes are TRBV4-3 and TRBJ2-5, with a possible D match to TRBD1 (5 bases). Germline CDR1 is LGHNA and CDR2 is YSLEER. Trimming cost V 1 base and J 2 bases, with 20 bases left between them. This CDR3 is built from 18 residues.

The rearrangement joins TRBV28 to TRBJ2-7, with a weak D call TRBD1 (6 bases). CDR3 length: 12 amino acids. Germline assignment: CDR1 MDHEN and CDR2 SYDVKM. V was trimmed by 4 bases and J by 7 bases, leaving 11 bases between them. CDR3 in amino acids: CASSSSGDEQYV. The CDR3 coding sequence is TGTGCCAGCAGTTCATCAGGGGATGAGCAGTACGTC.

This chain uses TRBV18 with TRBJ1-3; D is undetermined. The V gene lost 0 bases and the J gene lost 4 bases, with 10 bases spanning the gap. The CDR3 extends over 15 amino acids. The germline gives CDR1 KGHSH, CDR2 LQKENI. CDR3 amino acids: CASSPPNEQGNTIYF. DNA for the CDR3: TGTGCCAGCTCACCACCAAATGAGCAAGGAAACACCATATATTTT.

The DNA of the CDR3 is TGCGCCAGCAGCTTGCTTAGCTCCTACAATGAGCAGTTCTTC. Its protein product is CASSLLSSYNEQFF. This sequence joins TRBV5-1 and TRBJ2-1; no firm D call. V dropped 1 base and J dropped 0 bases, with 5 bases sitting between them. The germline gives CDR1 SGHRS, CDR2 YFSETQ. This CDR3 is 14 amino acids long.

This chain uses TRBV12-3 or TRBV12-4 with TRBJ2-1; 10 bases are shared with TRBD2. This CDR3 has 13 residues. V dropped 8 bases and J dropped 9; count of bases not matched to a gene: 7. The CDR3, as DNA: TGTGCCAGCCTTCGGGTAGCGGGAGGTGAGCAGTTCTTC. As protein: CASLRVAGGEQFF.

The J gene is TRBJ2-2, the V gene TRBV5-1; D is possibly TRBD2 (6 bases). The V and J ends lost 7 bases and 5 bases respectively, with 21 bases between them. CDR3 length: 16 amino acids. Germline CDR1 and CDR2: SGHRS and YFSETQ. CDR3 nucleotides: TGCGCCAGCCGGGTAGAAGGCCGAGGGAGGACCGGGGAGCTGTTTTTT. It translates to CASRVEGRGRTGELFF.

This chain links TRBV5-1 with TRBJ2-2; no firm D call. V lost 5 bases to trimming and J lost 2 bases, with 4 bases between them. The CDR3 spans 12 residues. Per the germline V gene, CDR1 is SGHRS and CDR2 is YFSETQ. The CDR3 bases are TGCGCCAGCAGACTCAACACCGGGGAGCTGTTTTTT. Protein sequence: CASRLNTGELFF.

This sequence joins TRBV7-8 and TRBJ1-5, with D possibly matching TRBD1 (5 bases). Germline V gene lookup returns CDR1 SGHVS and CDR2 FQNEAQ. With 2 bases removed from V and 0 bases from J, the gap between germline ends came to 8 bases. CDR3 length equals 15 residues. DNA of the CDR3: TGTGCCAGCAGCTTACGGGGGGGTAGCAATCAGCCCCAGCATTTT. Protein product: CASSLRGGSNQPQHF.

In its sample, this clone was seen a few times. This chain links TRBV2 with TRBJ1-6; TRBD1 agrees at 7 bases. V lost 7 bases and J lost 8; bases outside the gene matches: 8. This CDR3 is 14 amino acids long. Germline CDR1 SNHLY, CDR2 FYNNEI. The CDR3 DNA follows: TGTGCCAGCATGTACGAGGGGGCGGATTCACCCCTCCACTTT. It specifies CASMYEGADSPLHF.

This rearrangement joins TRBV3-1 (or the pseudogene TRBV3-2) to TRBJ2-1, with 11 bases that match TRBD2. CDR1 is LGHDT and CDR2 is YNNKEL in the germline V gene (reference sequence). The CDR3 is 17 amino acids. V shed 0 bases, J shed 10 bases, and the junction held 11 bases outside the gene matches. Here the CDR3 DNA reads TGTGCCAGCAGCCAAGAGGAACTAGCGGGGGTTTCTCGGGAGCAGTTCTTC. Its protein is CASSQEELAGVSREQFF.

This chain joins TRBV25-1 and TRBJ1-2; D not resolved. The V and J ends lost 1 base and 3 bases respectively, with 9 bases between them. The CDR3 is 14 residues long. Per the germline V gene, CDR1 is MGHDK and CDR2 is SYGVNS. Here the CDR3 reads CASSEFGRDYGYTF. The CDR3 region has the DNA TGTGCCAGCAGTGAATTCGGGAGGGACTATGGCTACACCTTC.

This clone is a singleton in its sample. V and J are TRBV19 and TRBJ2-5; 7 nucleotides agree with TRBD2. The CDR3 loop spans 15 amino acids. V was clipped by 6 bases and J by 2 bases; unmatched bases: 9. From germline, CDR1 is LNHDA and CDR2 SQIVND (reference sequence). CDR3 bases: TGTGCCAGTAGACTAGGGGTCGGGAGGCAAGAGACCCAGTACTTC. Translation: CASRLGVGRQETQYF.

The CDR3: CASSSGTGNTEAFF. The CDR3 nucleotides are TGTGCCAGCAGCTCAGGGACAGGGAACACTGAAGCTTTCTTT. V gene TRBV7-9 combines with J gene TRBJ1-1, with 8 bases fitting TRBD1. With V trimmed by 4 bases and J by 1 base, 2 bases remained unmatched. The germline V gene has CDR1 SEHNR and CDR2 FQNEAQ (reference sequence). CDR3 length: 14 amino acids.

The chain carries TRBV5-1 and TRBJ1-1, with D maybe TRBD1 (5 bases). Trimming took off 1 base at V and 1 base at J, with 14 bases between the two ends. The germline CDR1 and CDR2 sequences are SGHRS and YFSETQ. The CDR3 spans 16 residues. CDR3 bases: TGCGCCAGCAGCTTGTCCCGGGGGGAGAGGAACACTGAAGCTTTCTTT. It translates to CASSLSRGERNTEAFF.

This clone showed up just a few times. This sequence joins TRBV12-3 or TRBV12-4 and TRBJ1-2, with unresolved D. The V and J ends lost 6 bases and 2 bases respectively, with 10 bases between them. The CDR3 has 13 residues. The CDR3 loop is CASSHPGNYGYTF. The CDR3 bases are TGTGCCAGCAGCCATCCGGGGAACTATGGCTACACCTTC.

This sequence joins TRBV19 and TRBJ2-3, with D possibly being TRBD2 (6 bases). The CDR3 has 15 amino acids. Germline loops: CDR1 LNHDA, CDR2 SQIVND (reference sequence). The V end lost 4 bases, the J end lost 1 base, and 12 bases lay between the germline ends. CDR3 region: CASSTPGGGTDTQYF. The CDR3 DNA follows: TGTGCCAGTAGTACCCCCGGCGGGGGCACAGATACGCAGTATTTT.